The 6 T cell receptor beta chains given below trace back to one sample, sequenced in a study of OX40 agonist ivuxolimab in advanced cancers. Only in-frame clones appear in the TCRdb table, and some are missing; sequencing was by immunoSEQ multiplex PCR. The sample shows tens of thousands of clones, approximately 86% of them seen only once. The sequencing here drew on CD4+ or CD8+ T cells sorted from blood, taken in a trial of the OX40 agonist ivuxolimab. The receptors were sampled from an adult with an advanced solid tumor such as melanoma, head and neck, liver or kidney cancer.

The CDR3 here is CASSPPRGGFNEQFF. The DNA of the CDR3 is TGTGCCAGCAGCCCCCCTCGGGGGGGCTTTAATGAGCAGTTCTTC. The rearrangement joins TRBV9 to TRBJ2-1; TRBD2 matches at 8 bases. The V and J ends lost 4 bases and 7 bases, in that order; junction bases with no gene match: 10. Germline V gives CDR1 SGDLS, CDR2 YYNGEE. The CDR3 has 15 amino acids.

The rearrangement joins TRBV27 to TRBJ2-7, with 8 positions matching TRBD1. The CDR3 is made up of 16 amino acids. V trimming: 3 bases; J trimming: 2 bases; junction bases outside the gene matches: 9. The germline V gene encodes CDR1 MNHEY and CDR2 SMNVEV (reference sequence). CDR3 DNA sequence: TGTGCCAGCAGTTTCTCGACAGGGGAATATCCCTACGAGCAGTACTTC. Its protein is CASSFSTGEYPYEQYF.

This clone has a single count. The chain joins TRBV9 to TRBJ2-7, with D hard to call. Germline CDR1 SGDLS, CDR2 YYNGEE. This CDR3 is 14 amino acids long. V lost 0 bases and J 2 bases, leaving 9 bases between the germline ends. CDR3 sequence reads: CASSVAADPYEQYF. The CDR3 DNA follows: TGTGCCAGCAGCGTAGCGGCGGACCCCTACGAGCAGTACTTC.

The gene calls are TRBV2 and TRBJ2-7, with D perhaps TRBD1 (6 bases). Germline V gene lookup returns CDR1 SNHLY and CDR2 FYNNEI. Trimming stripped 6 bases from V and 3 bases from J, with 15 bases between. The CDR3 runs 14 residues. The CDR3, as DNA: TGTGCCAGCAGAGTCAGGGGTGTACGCTACGAGCAGTACTTC. This gives the protein CASRVRGVRYEQYF. The full variable domain, with the rest looked up from reference TRBV2 and TRBJ2-7, is EPEVTQTPSHQVTQMGQEVILRCVPISNHLYFYWYRQILGQKVEFLVSFYNNEISEKSEIFDDQFSVERPDGSNFTLKIRSTKLEDSAMYFCASRVRGVRYEQYFGPGTRLTVT.

In this sample, this clone turned up a few times. The chain has TRBV6-5 and TRBJ1-3; D gene uncertain. The CDR3 totals 16 residues. Germline V CDR1 and CDR2: MNHEY, SVGAGI. V lost 0 bases and J lost 2, with 11 bases in between. The DNA of the CDR3 is TGTGCCAGCAGTTACTCGAAGGAGGTCCCTGGAAACACCATATATTTT. It yields the protein CASSYSKEVPGNTIYF.

CDR3: CASSLRQDSLPHEQYF. The DNA of the CDR3 is TGTGCCAGCAGTTTACGCCAGGACAGCCTTCCCCACGAGCAGTACTTC. The chain is built from TRBV27 and TRBJ2-7; a weak D match, TRBD1 (6 bases). CDR3 length: 16 amino acids. The V and J ends lost 2 bases and 5 bases respectively, with 19 bases between them. CDR1 is MNHEY and CDR2 is SMNVEV in the germline V gene (reference sequence).